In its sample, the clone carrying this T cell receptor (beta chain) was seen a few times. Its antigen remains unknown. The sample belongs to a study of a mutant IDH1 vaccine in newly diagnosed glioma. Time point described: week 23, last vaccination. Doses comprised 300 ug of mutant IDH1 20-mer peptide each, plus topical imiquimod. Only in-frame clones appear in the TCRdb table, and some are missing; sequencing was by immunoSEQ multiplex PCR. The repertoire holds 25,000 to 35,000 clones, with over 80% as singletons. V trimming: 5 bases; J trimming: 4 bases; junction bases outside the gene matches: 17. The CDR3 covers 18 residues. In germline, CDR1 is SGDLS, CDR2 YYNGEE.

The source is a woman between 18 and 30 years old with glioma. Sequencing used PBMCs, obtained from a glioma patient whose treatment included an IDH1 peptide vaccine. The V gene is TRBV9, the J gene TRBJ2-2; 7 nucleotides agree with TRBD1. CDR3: CASSTKRIQGIGTGELFF. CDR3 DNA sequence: TGTGCCAGCAGTACTAAGAGGATACAGGGGATCGGCACCGGGGAGCTGTTTTTT.